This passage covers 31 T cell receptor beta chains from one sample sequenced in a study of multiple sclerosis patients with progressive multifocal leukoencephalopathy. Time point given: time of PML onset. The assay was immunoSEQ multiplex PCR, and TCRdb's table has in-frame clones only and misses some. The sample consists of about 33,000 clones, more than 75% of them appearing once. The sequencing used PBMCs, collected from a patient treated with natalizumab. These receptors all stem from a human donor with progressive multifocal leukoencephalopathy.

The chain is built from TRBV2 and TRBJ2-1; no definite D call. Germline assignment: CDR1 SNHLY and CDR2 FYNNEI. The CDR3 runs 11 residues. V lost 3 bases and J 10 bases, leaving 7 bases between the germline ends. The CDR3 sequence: CASSDRREQFF. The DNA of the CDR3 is TGTGCCAGCAGTGACAGACGCGAGCAGTTCTTC.

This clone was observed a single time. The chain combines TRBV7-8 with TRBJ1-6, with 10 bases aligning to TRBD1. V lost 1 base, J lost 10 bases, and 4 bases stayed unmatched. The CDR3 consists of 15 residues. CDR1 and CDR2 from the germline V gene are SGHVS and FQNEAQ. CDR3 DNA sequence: TGTGCCAGCAGCTTAGAAGGGACAGGGGCCTCACCCCTCCACTTT. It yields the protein CASSLEGTGASPLHF.

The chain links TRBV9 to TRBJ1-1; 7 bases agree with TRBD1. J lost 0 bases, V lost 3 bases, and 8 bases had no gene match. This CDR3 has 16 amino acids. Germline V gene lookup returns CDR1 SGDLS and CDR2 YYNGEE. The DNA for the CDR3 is TGTGCCAGCAGCGCTAGTGGGACAGCACTGAACACTGAAGCTTTCTTT. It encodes CASSASGTALNTEAFF.

CDR3 sequence (DNA): TGCAGTGCGAGGACAGGTGACGAGCAGTACTTC. Residues: CSARTGDEQYF. V and J are TRBV20-1 and TRBJ2-5, with 7 bases matching TRBD1. Judging by the DNA end, TRBJ2-7 fits better; the J call may be wrong. Per germline, CDR1 DFQATT and CDR2 SNEGSKA (reference sequence). CDR3 length: 11 residues.

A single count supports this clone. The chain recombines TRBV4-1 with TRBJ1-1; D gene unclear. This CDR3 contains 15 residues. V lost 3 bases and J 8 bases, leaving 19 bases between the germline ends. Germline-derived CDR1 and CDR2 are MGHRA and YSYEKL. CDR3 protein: CASSQGRRNIWEAFF. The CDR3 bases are TGCGCCAGCAGCCAGGGCAGGCGGAACATATGGGAAGCTTTCTTT.

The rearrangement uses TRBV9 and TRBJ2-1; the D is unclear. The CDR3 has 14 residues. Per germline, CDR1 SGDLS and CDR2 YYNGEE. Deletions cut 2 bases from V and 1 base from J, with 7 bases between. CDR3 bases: TGTGCCAGCAGCGTGTCGGTTTCCTACAATGAGCAGTTCTTC. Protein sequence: CASSVSVSYNEQFF.

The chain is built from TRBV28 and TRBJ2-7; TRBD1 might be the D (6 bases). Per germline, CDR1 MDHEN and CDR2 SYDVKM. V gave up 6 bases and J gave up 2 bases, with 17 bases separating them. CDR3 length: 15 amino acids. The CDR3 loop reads CASSEYGQTPYEQYF. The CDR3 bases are TGTGCCAGCAGCGAGTACGGACAGACTCCCTACGAGCAGTACTTC.

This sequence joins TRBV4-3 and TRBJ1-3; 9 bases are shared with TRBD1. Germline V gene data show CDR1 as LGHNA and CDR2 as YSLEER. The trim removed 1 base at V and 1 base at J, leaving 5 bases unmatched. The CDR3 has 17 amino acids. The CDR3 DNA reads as TGCGCCAGCAGCCAAGGATCCGGGACAGGGTCTGGAAACACCATATATTTT. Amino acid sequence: CASSQGSGTGSGNTIYF.

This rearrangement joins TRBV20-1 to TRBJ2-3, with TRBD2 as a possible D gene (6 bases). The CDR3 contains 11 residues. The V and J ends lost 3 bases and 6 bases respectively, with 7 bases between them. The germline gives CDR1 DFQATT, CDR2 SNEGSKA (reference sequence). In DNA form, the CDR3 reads TGCAGTGCTAGCGGGAGTGATACGCAGTATTTT. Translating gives CSASGSDTQYF.

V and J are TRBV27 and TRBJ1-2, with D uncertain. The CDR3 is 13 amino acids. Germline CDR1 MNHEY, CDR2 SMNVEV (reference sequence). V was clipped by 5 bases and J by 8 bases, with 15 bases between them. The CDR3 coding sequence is TGTGCCAGCAGTACTCAGGCGGGGTTAGGCTACACCTTC. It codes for CASSTQAGLGYTF.

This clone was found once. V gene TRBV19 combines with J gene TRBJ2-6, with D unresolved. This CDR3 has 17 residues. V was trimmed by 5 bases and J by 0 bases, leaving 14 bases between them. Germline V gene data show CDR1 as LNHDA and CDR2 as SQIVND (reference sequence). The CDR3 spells CASSLDLQSSGANVLTF. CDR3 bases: TGTGCCAGTAGTCTTGATCTACAGAGCTCTGGGGCCAACGTCCTGACTTTC.

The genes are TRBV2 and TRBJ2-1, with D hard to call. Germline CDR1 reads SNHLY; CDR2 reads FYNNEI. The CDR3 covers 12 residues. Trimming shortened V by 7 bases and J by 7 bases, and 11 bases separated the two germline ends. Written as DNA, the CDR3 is TGTGCCAGCACCCTAAATGTGAATGAGCAGTTCTTC. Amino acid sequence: CASTLNVNEQFF.

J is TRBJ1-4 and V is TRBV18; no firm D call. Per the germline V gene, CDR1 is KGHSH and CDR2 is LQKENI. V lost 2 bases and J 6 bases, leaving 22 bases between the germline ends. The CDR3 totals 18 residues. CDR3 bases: TGTGCCAGCTCACCAGGGTTCAGGAGGCCAATGGTCGATGAAAAACTGTTTTTT. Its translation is CASSPGFRRPMVDEKLFF.

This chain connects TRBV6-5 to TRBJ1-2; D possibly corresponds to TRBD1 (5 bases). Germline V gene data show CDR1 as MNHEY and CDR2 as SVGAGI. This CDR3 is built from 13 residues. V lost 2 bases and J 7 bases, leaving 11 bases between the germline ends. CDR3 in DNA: TGTGCCAGCAGTTACGGGGAAAGGGGTGGCTACACCTTC. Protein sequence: CASSYGERGGYTF.

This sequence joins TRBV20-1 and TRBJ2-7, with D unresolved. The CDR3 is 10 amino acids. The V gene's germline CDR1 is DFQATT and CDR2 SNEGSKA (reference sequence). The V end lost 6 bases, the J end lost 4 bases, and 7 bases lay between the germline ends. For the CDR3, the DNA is TGCAGTGCAGGGCCATACGAGCAGTACTTC. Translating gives CSAGPYEQYF.

The CDR3 reads CASSPQAGGFTGELFF. The CDR3 coding sequence is TGTGCCAGTAGTCCCCAAGCGGGAGGGTTCACCGGGGAGCTGTTTTTT. The chain carries TRBV19 and TRBJ2-2, with 10 nucleotides matching TRBD2. Trimming cost V 5 bases and J 4 bases; bases outside gene matches: 7. The germline gives CDR1 LNHDA, CDR2 SQIVND (reference sequence). The CDR3 has 16 amino acids.

CDR3 sequence reads: CASSLDRDRGMEQYF. CDR3 coding DNA: TGCGCCAGCAGCCTGGACCGGGACAGGGGCATGGAGCAGTACTTC. This sequence joins TRBV5-1 and TRBJ2-7; 10 nucleotides agree with TRBD1. The CDR3 spans 15 residues. V was pared by 4 bases and J by 7 bases, with 11 bases of the junction left unmatched. Germline CDR1 and CDR2: SGHRS and YFSETQ.

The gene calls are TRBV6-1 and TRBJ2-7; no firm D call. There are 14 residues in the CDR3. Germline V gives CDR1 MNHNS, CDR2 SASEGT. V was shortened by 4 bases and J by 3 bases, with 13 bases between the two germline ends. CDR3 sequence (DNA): TGTGCCAGCAGTGTGGCCCCAGAACTCTACGAGCAGTACTTC. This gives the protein CASSVAPELYEQYF.

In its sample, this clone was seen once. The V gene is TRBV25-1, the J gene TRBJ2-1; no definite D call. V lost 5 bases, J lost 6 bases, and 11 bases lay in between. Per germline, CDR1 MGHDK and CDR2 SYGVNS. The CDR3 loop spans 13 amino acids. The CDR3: CASSFKLGNEQFF. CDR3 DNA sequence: TGTGCCAGCAGTTTCAAACTCGGCAATGAGCAGTTCTTC.

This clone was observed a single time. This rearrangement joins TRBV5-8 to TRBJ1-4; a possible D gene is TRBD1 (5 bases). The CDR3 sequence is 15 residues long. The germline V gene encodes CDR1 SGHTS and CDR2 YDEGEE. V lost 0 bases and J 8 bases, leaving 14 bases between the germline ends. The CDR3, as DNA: TGTGCCAGCAGCTTGGGGGGGGACTGGAGAGAAAAACTGTTTTTT. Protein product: CASSLGGDWREKLFF.

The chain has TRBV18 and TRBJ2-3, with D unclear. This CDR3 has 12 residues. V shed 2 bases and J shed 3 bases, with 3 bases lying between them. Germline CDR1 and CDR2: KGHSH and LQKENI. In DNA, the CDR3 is TGTGCCAGCTCACCAGGGACAGATACGCAGTATTTT. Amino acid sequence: CASSPGTDTQYF.

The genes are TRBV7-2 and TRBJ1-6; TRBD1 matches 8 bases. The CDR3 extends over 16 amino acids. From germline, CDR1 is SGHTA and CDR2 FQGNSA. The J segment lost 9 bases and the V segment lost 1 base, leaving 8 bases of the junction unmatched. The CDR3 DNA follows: TGTGCCAGCAGCTTAGTCCCCCAGGGGGCCGGTTCACCCCTCCACTTT. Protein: CASSLVPQGAGSPLHF.

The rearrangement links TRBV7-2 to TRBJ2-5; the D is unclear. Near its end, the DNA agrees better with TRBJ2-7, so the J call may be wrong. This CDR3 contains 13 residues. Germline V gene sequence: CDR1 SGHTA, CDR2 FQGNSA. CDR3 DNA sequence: TGTGCCAGCAGCCCGTTTTTGGGGTTCGAGCAGTACTTC. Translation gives CASSPFLGFEQYF.

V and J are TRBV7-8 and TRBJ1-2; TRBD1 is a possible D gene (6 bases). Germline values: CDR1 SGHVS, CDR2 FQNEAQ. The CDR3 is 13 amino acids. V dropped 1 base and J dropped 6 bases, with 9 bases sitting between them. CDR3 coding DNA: TGTGCCAGCAGCTTAGGCCAGGGGAATGGCTACACCTTC. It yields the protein CASSLGQGNGYTF.

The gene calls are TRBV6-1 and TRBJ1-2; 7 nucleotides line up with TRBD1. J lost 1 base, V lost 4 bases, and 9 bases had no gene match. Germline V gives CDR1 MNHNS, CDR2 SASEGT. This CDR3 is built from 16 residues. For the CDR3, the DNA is TGTGCCAGCAGTGCCAACAGGGGCCGCATTAACTATGGCTACACCTTC. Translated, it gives CASSANRGRINYGYTF.

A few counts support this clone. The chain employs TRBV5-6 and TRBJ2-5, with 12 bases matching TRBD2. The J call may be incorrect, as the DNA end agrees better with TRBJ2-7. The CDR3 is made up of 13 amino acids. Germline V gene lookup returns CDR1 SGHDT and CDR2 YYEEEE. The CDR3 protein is CAGGLAGGREQYF. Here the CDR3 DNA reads TGTGCCGGGGGGCTAGCGGGAGGGCGCGAGCAGTACTTC.

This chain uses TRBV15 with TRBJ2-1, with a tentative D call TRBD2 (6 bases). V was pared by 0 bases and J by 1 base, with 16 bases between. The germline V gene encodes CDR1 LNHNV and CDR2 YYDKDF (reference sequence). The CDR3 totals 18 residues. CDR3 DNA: TGTGCCACCAGCAGAGATCTTGGAGGGAGCGGGTCCTACAATGAGCAGTTCTTC. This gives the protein CATSRDLGGSGSYNEQFF.

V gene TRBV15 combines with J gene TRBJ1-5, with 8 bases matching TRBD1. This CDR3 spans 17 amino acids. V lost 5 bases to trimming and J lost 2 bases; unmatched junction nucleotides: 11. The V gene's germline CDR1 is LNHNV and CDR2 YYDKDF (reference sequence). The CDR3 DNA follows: TGTGCCACCAGCGTATTCAGGGGGCTTAGGGGCAATCAGCCCCAGCATTTT. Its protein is CATSVFRGLRGNQPQHF.

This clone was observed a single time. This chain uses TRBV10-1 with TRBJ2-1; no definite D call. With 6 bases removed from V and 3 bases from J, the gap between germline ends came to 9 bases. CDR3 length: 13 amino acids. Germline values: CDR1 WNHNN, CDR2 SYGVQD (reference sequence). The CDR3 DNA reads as TGCGCCAGCAGCTACACGATCTACAATGAGCAGTTCTTC. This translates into CASSYTIYNEQFF.

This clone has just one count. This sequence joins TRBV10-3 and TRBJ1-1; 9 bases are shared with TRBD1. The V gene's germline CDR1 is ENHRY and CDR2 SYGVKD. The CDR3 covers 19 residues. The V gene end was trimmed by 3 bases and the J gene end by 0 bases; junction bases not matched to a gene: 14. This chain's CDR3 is CAISDARWGGQGMNTEAFF. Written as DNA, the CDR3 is TGTGCCATCAGTGATGCCCGTTGGGGGGGACAGGGAATGAACACTGAAGCTTTCTTT.

The CDR3, as DNA: TGTGCCAGCAGTTTCGGGATCCCTGGATCCTACGAGCAGTACTTC. Protein: CASSFGIPGSYEQYF. The rearrangement joins TRBV28 to TRBJ2-7; weak D call: TRBD2 (5 bases). This CDR3 is built from 15 residues. V lost 3 bases and J 1 base, leaving 13 bases between the germline ends. CDR1 and CDR2 (germline): MDHEN, SYDVKM.